This T cell receptor (beta chain) was sequenced in a study of T-cell memory formation after mild COVID-19. Study-wide context: Across donors, TCR clusters were largely donor specific. Broader study findings: Clones contracting over day 15 to 85 were CD4/CD8 balanced, with later expanders leaning CD4+. CD4+ contracting clones were found mainly in CM and EM, and CD8+ ones in EMRA.

Barcoded TCR alpha and TCR beta cDNA libraries with UMIs came from 5'RACE using constant-segment primers. TCRdb re-analysed the 5' RACE reads in MiXCR, keeping a single row per CDR3 protein. The repertoire includes about 400,000 distinct CDR3 sequences, 20% to 25% of them detected once, and about 12% sits in the top ten. The CDR3 runs 16 residues. The V gene's germline CDR1 is SGHNT and CDR2 YENEEA. With V trimmed by 0 bases and J by 5 bases, 5 bases remained unmatched. This clonotype has only a few counts. Its antigen is still unknown. The TCR sequence derives from an adult woman who had mild COVID-19 (a few samples of this study predate the infection). Cell type and time point are not known. This rearrangement joins TRBV11-3 to TRBJ2-2; 8 bases fit TRBD1. Sequencing was carried out using PBMCs or a T cell subset sorted from them (not recorded which). The CDR3 coding sequence is TGTGCCAGCAGCTTAGATCTGACAGGGGAGACCGGGGAGCTGTTTTTT. Translation gives CASSLDLTGETGELFF.